Below are 2 T cell receptor beta chains sequenced from a single sample in a study of blood T cell repertoires in COVID-19. Profiling relied on immunoSEQ multiplex PCR, and the TCRdb table lists in-frame clones only, not all of them. In the table there are 200,000 to 250,000 clones, 85% to 90% of which are singletons. The material sequenced was PBMCs or T cells enriched from blood (not recorded which). The source is a woman aged 25 to 39 who had recovered from COVID-19.

This clone turned up a few times. The chain links TRBV30 to TRBJ1-2; no clear D. This CDR3 contains 10 residues. The germline gives CDR1 GTSNPN, CDR2 SVGIG (reference sequence). Trimming left V 4 bases short and J 7 bases short, with 7 bases between. The CDR3 DNA reads as TGTGCCTGGAAACGGGTTGGCTACACCTTC. This encodes CAWKRVGYTF.

V and J are TRBV27 and TRBJ2-7, with TRBD2 as a possible D gene (6 bases). CDR3 length: 14 amino acids. The V end lost 3 bases, the J end lost 1 base, and 10 bases lay between the germline ends. The germline gives CDR1 MNHEY, CDR2 SMNVEV (reference sequence). CDR3 region: CASSLGRGSYEQYF. CDR3 coding DNA: TGTGCCAGCAGTTTGGGGCGGGGATCCTACGAGCAGTACTTC.